One and the same sample provided the 11 T cell receptor beta chains below, sequenced in a study of T cell responses to AZD1222 COVID-19 vaccine. The method was immunoSEQ multiplex PCR; TCRdb's version includes in-frame clones alone and lacks a portion of them. Among about 200,000 clones listed, just over 90% were seen once. The material was peripheral blood, obtained 28 days after the second dose of the MenACWY control vaccine. These receptors came from an adult who received the MenACWY meningococcal vaccine as a control.

This clone came up once. V gene TRBV9 combines with J gene TRBJ1-1; D might be TRBD1 (5 bases). The CDR3 consists of 14 residues. V lost 4 bases and J 1 base, leaving 11 bases between the germline ends. Germline loops: CDR1 SGDLS, CDR2 YYNGEE. CDR3 nucleotides: TGTGCCAGCAGCCCAAGTGGACAGAACACTGAAGCTTTCTTT. This codes for CASSPSGQNTEAFF.

As concerns this clone: At the DNA level, this CDR3 is encoded by other sequences in the same sample as well. V and J are TRBV19 and TRBJ1-1; D remains unclear. Per the germline V gene, CDR1 is LNHDA and CDR2 is SQIVND (reference sequence). Trimming left V 1 base short and J 1 base short, with 7 bases between. CDR3 length equals 14 residues. The CDR3 DNA reads TGTGCCAGTAGTATAGTCGGGCGGAACACTGAAGCTTTCTTT. Its protein product is CASSIVGRNTEAFF. Full variable domain (rest looked up from reference TRBV19 and TRBJ1-1): DGGITQSPKYLFRKEGQNVTLSCEQNLNHDAMYWYRQDPGQGLRLIYYSQIVNDFQKGDIAEGYSVSREKKESFPLTVTSAQKNPTAFYLCASSIVGRNTEAFFGQGTRLTVV.

The chain has TRBV6-5 and TRBJ2-6, with a weak D call TRBD1 (5 bases). The V end was cut by 7 bases, the J end by 4 bases, with 11 bases between. The CDR3 contains 14 residues. CDR1 and CDR2 from the germline V gene are MNHEY and SVGAGI. The CDR3 loop reads CASKQQAGANVLTF. DNA of the CDR3: TGTGCCAGCAAACAACAGGCCGGGGCCAACGTCCTGACTTTC.

This chain links TRBV9 with TRBJ2-7; a weak D match, TRBD1 (7 bases). Germline values: CDR1 SGDLS, CDR2 YYNGEE. This CDR3 is 14 amino acids long. V lost 4 bases to trimming and J lost 6 bases, with 17 bases between them. The CDR3 DNA reads as TGTGCCAGCAGCACAGACAACAGGGGAGGCGAGCAGTACTTC. Translated: CASSTDNRGGEQYF.

The chain combines TRBV18 with TRBJ2-7; 9 positions match TRBD2. J gave up 7 bases and V 3 bases, and 7 bases lay outside the gene matches. Germline V lookup: CDR1 KGHSH, CDR2 LQKENI. The CDR3 has 14 amino acids. For the CDR3, the DNA is TGTGCCAGCTCACCCGGGACTAGCACGAGAGAGCAGTACTTC. Translation gives CASSPGTSTREQYF.

This sequence joins TRBV5-1 and TRBJ1-3; D gene ambiguous. There are 15 residues in the CDR3. Germline-derived CDR1 and CDR2 are SGHRS and YFSETQ. The V and J ends lost 0 bases and 4 bases respectively, with 11 bases between them. The chain's CDR3 is CASSLEGIGGNTIYF. The CDR3 bases are TGCGCCAGCAGCTTGGAGGGCATTGGCGGAAACACCATATATTTT.

This clone was seen only a few times. CDR3 DNA sequence: TGTGCCAGCAGCTTGATCTACGGGGAGCTGTTTTTT. Translation gives CASSLIYGELFF. This chain links TRBV11-1 with TRBJ2-2, with no clear D. There are 12 residues in the CDR3. V was pared by 3 bases and J by 7 bases, with 6 bases between. The germline CDR1 and CDR2 sequences are SGHAT and FQDESV (reference sequence).

The rearrangement joins TRBV7-8 to TRBJ2-5; D call uncertain. Germline values: CDR1 SGHVS, CDR2 FQNEAQ. The CDR3 has 12 amino acids. The V and J ends lost 3 bases and 2 bases respectively, with 4 bases between them. In nucleotides, the CDR3 is TGTGCCAGCAGCTTTTTACAAGAGACCCAGTACTTC. It specifies CASSFLQETQYF.

J is TRBJ1-4 and V is TRBV9; 7 bases map to TRBD1. Germline V gives CDR1 SGDLS, CDR2 YYNGEE. This CDR3 spans 14 amino acids. With V trimmed by 2 bases and J by 4 bases, 2 bases remained unmatched. In DNA form, the CDR3 reads TGTGCCAGCAGCGTGGGACAGCTTAATGAAAAACTGTTTTTT. Protein: CASSVGQLNEKLFF. The variable domain in full, with the rest retrieved from reference TRBV9 and TRBJ1-4, is DSGVTQTPKHLITATGQRVTLRCSPRSGDLSVYWYQQSLDQGLQFLIQYYNGEERAKGNILERFSAQQFPDLHSELNLSSLELGDSALYFCASSVGQLNEKLFFGSGTQLSVL.

V gene TRBV30 combines with J gene TRBJ1-4; D not certain. The length of the CDR3 is 14 residues. The V and J ends lost 0 bases and 8 bases respectively, with 13 bases between them. Looked up from germline, CDR1 is GTSNPN and CDR2 is SVGIG (reference sequence). CDR3 nucleotides: TGTGCCTGGAGTGTGATAGGTGGAGTAGAAAAACTGTTTTTT. Amino acid sequence: CAWSVIGGVEKLFF.

The chain links TRBV23-1 to TRBJ1-2, with D perhaps TRBD1 (5 bases). TRBV23-1 carries the ORF label, with uncertain function. Trimming took 9 bases from V and 6 from J, leaving 11 bases between them. CDR3 length: 11 amino acids. In DNA, the CDR3 is TGCGCCAGTGGGGGGAGGAATGGCTACACCTTC. Its translation is CASGGRNGYTF.